A selection of T cell receptor beta chains follows, all from one sample in a study of blood T cell repertoires in COVID-19. The repertoire was sequenced with immunoSEQ multiplex PCR; TCRdb's copy has only in-frame clones and lacks some. The top ten hold approximately 2% of the sample, which has around 270,000 clones, less than 90% seen once. Sequenced material: peripheral blood. The receptors were sampled from a man aged 25 to 40 with active or convalescent COVID-19. Each CDR3 is given with its conserved first and last residue. The D gene is left open where the match is weak. Size is omitted from some rows. Given values are once, few, many or a class for expanded clones.

size,length,V,D,J,CDR3,DNA
-,13,TRBV5-1,-,TRBJ1-6,CASSLAQNSPLHF,TGCGCCAGCAGCTTGGCCCAGAATTCACCCCTCCACTTT
-,14,TRBV18,-,TRBJ1-3,CASSPLGGGNTIYF,TGTGCCAGCTCACCACTTGGCGGTGGAAACACCATATATTTT
few,14,TRBV5-1,-,TRBJ2-7,CASSLRDNSYEQYF,TGCGCCAGCAGCTTGCGGGACAACTCCTACGAGCAGTACTTC
-,14,TRBV2,TRBD1,TRBJ2-5,CASSAWTGRETQYF,TGTGCCAGCAGTGCCTGGACAGGGAGGGAGACCCAGTACTTC
-,14,TRBV19,-,TRBJ2-7,CASSMRKNSYEQYF,TGTGCCAGTAGTATGCGGAAAAACTCCTACGAGCAGTACTTC
-,16,TRBV4-1,-,TRBJ1-3,CASSPSVLSSGNTIYF,TGCGCCAGCAGCCCAAGCGTCTTGAGCTCTGGAAACACCATATATTTT
-,15,TRBV11-3,TRBD1,TRBJ2-1,CASSFETGYHNEQFF,TGTGCCAGCAGCTTCGAGACAGGGTATCACAATGAGCAGTTCTTC
once,15,TRBV4-2,-,TRBJ2-7,CASSQGGGGAYEQYF,TGTGCCAGCAGCCAAGGAGGAGGGGGGGCGTACGAGCAGTACTTC
-,15,TRBV27,-,TRBJ2-7,CASGRPRGQVYEQYF,TGTGCCAGCGGGCGACCGCGGGGCCAAGTCTACGAGCAGTACTTC
-,12,TRBV3-1/TRBV3-2,-,TRBJ1-2,CASSQGSRGYTF,TGTGCCAGCAGCCAAGGATCTCGGGGCTACACCTTC
-,15,TRBV30,TRBD1,TRBJ1-5,CAWTRGQGGGQPQHF,TGTGCCTGGACCCGCGGACAGGGCGGAGGTCAGCCCCAGCATTTT
-,14,TRBV2,-,TRBJ2-3,CASSVLSGTDTQYF,TGTGCCAGCAGTGTCTTAAGCGGCACAGATACGCAGTATTTT
-,14,TRBV9,-,TRBJ2-5,CASSVGDSGETQYF,TGTGCCAGCAGCGTAGGGGACTCAGGGGAGACCCAGTACTTC
-,13,TRBV3-1/TRBV3-2,-,TRBJ2-5,CASSQWGGETQYF,TGTGCCAGCAGCCAATGGGGAGGTGAGACCCAGTACTTC
-,15,TRBV2,TRBD1,TRBJ1-5,CASSSTGDSNQPQHF,TGTGCCAGCAGCTCGACAGGGGATAGCAATCAGCCCCAGCATTTT
few,16,TRBV10-1,-,TRBJ2-2,CASSEGGLSSTGELFF,TGCGCCAGCAGTGAGGGGGGCCTTTCCTCGACCGGGGAGCTGTTTTTT
-,13,TRBV6-5,-,TRBJ1-5,CASSYAGGQPQHF,TGTGCCAGCAGTTACGCGGGGGGCCAGCCCCAGCATTTT
-,14,TRBV18,TRBD1,TRBJ1-2,CASSPRDRVSGYTF,TGTGCCAGCTCACCTCGGGACAGGGTGAGCGGCTACACCTTC
-,17,TRBV6-6,TRBD1,TRBJ1-6,CASSHRATGDGGSPLHF,TGTGCCAGCAGTCACAGGGCGACAGGGGACGGGGGTTCACCCCTCCACTTT
-,15,TRBV7-2,TRBD1,TRBJ2-7,CASSLGRNRGYEQYF,TGTGCCAGCAGCTTGGGTCGGAACAGGGGTTACGAGCAGTACTTC
-,12,TRBV5-4,-,TRBJ1-2,CASSLGGSGYTF,TGTGCCAGCAGCCTAGGAGGGAGCGGCTACACCTTC
-,12,TRBV11-2,-,TRBJ1-3,CASSGHGNTIYF,TGTGCCAGCAGCGGCCACGGAAACACCATATATTTT
-,14,TRBV5-1,-,TRBJ1-5,CASSLQGNNQPQHF,TGCGCCAGCAGCTTACAGGGTAACAATCAGCCCCAGCATTTT
-,15,TRBV6-5,-,TRBJ1-1,CASSYSRGENTEAFF,TGTGCCAGCAGTTACTCTCGGGGAGAGAACACTGAAGCTTTCTTT
-,15,TRBV5-1,-,TRBJ2-3,CASSFQRGSQWTQYF,TGCGCCAGCAGCTTCCAGAGGGGGTCCCAGTGGACGCAGTATTTT
-,14,TRBV2,TRBD1,TRBJ2-3,CASSDRDSKDTQYF,TGTGCCAGCAGTGACAGGGACAGCAAAGATACGCAGTATTTT
-,14,TRBV11-3,TRBD1,TRBJ1-2,CASRYRGLVLIYTF,TGTGCCAGCAGGTACAGGGGTTTGGTCCTTATCTACACCTTC